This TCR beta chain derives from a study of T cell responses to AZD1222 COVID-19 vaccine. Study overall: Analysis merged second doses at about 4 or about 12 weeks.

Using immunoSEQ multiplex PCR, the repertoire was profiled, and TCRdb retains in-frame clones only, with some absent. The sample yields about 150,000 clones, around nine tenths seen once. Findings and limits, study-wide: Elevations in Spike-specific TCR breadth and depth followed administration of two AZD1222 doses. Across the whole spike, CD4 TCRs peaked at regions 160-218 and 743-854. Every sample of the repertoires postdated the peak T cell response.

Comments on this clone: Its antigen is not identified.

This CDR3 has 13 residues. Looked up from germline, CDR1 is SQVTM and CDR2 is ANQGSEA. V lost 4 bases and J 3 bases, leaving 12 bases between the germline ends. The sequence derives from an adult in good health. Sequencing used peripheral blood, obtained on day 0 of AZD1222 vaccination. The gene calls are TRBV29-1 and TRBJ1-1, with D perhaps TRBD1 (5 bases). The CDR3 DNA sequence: TGCAGCGTTGCTGGGACGCGATACACTGAAGCTTTCTTT. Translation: CSVAGTRYTEAFF.